This T cell receptor beta chain was recovered during a study of coeliac disease. Sequencing used immunoSEQ multiplex PCR; TCRdb keeps in-frame clones, though not all of them. The profile covers 2,000 to 2,500 clones, with 60% to 75% appearing a single time and around 13% taken by the ten largest. CDR3 length: 13 amino acids. Germline CDR1 reads SQVTM; CDR2 reads ANQGSEA. V lost 5 bases, J lost 7 bases, and 4 bases stayed unmatched. The material sequenced was lymphocytes from the gut lamina propria. The chain employs TRBV29-1 and TRBJ2-2; 10 bases are a match to TRBD2. The TCR comes from a human donor without celiac disease. The CDR3, as DNA: TGCAGCGTTACTCTAGCGGGAGTCGGGGAGCTGTTTTTT. Encoded protein: CSVTLAGVGELFF.